What follows is one T cell receptor beta chain and its context. This record belongs to a study of blood T cell repertoires in COVID-19. Looking at the study overall: Researchers got acute and convalescent COVID-19 samples from the United States, Italy and Spain. T cells, B-cell-depleted T cells, or PBMCs supplied cDNA or gDNA.

Researchers sorted participants into cohorts using their self-reported clinical history. There are 13 residues in the CDR3. CDR1 and CDR2 from the germline V gene are MNHEY and SVGAGI. After removal of 8 bases from V and 6 bases from J, the junction contained 6 bases not matched to a gene. How the authors handled the data: How many nucleated cells were present was estimated from reference gene primer amplification. Clones were sequenced by immunoSEQ multiplex PCR, and TCRdb holds only the in-frame ones, with some missing. That table furnishes V, J and clone size, whereas the DNA furnished D and trimming. The table lists about 400,000 clones, 70% to 90% of them singletons.

The clonotype comes from a woman aged 18-29 years with acute COVID-19. The material sequenced was PBMCs or T cells enriched from blood (not recorded which). The V call is TRBV6-5, the J call TRBJ1-5; 8 bases agree with TRBD1. This chain's CDR3 is CASFPGGGQPQHF. Written as DNA, the CDR3 is TGTGCCAGCTTCCCAGGGGGCGGTCAGCCCCAGCATTTT.